This record concerns one T cell receptor beta chain sequence. What it binds is unknown. The table came from immunoSEQ multiplex PCR; TCRdb's copy has only in-frame clones and leaves some out. The sample holds 75,000 to 100,000 clones, roughly 88% seen once. The data were taken from a study of radiotherapy plus CTLA-4 blockade in lung cancer. In the study overall: Objective responses were seen in around 17% of patients, disease control in 31%.

Germline lookup yields CDR1 KGHSH and CDR2 LQKENI. J lost 3 bases, V lost 3 bases, and 8 bases had no gene match. This CDR3 has 18 residues. Regarding the study as a whole: Following radiotherapy plus ipilimumab, tumor-derived TCR clones expanded in the blood.

The sample was peripheral blood, taken from a patient treated with radiotherapy plus ipilimumab. The V call is TRBV18, the J call TRBJ2-7, with 16 positions matching TRBD2. This receptor was taken from a human donor with non-small cell lung cancer that progressed on radiotherapy plus ipilimumab. The CDR3 sequence is CASSPLGTSGRALYEQYF. The CDR3 DNA is TGTGCCAGCTCACCCTTGGGGACTAGCGGGAGGGCCCTCTACGAGCAGTACTTC.